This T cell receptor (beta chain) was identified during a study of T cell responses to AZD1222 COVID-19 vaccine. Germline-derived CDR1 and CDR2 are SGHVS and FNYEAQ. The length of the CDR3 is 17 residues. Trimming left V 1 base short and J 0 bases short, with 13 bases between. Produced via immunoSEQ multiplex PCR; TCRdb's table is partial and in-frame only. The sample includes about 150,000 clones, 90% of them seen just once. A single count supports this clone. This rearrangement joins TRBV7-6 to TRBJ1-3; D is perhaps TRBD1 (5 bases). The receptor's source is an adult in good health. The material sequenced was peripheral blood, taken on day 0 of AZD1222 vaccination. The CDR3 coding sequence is TGTGCCAGCAGCTTAGGCCCAGGGTTCGACTCTGGAAACACCATATATTTT. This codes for CASSLGPGFDSGNTIYF.